This record covers a single TCR beta chain. A read error may explain this, as a much larger clone is one base away. This sample is part of a study of T cells in Graves' hyperthyroidism and ophthalmopathy. TCR beta CDR3 region amplification was performed from RNA transcripts. HTBI primers were the set used in a first-round RT-PCR of the TCR CDR3. TCRdb fed the multiplex PCR reads into MiXCR, producing one record per CDR3 protein. The sample lists a few hundred thousand distinct CDR3 sequences, 15% to 19% occurring once. Clinical symptoms, serum thyroxine and TRAb, thyroid ultrasound and orbital computed tomography together formed the diagnostic basis. Germline CDR1 and CDR2: DFQATT and SNEGSKA (reference sequence). The CDR3 runs to 12 residues.

This sequence joins TRBV20-1 and TRBJ1-1, with D unclear. The sequenced material came from blood. The sequence derives from a woman between 18 and 29 years old with Graves' hyperthyroidism that later progressed to Graves' ophthalmopathy. CDR3 in DNA: TGCAGTGCTAGAGGACAATCAACTGAAGGTTTCTTT. Translated: CSARGQSTEGFF.